This T cell receptor (beta chain) was recorded in a study of cytomegalovirus exposure and HLA in healthy donors. Regarding the study as a whole: In a later analysis, TCR beta V- and J-gene trimming was associated with a missense DCLRE1C variant.

PCR amplification relied on 60 Vbeta primers (plus 13 Jbeta primers). Clones were read by immunoSEQ multiplex PCR, and TCRdb kept only the in-frame ones, dropping some. This sample has around 130,000 clones, with about 8.5% found just once. The ends lost 9 bases at V and 3 bases at J; junction bases unmatched: 10. Germline V CDR1 and CDR2: SNHLY, FYNNEI. The CDR3 totals 14 residues. Comments on this clone: As yet, its antigen is unknown.

This chain joins TRBV2 and TRBJ2-7; TRBD1 matches 8 bases. The sample taken for sequencing was PBMCs. This TCR came from a man between 40 and 49 years old in good health and CMV-seronegative. DNA of the CDR3: TGTGCCAGTGCCCCACGACAGGGGAGCTACGAGCAGTACTTC. Translated, it gives CASAPRQGSYEQYF.